These 5 T cell receptor beta chains originate from one sample sequenced in a study of shared clonotypes between healthy human individuals. Here immunoSEQ multiplex PCR was the method, and the copy in TCRdb shows in-frame clones only, minus some. This table has approximately 2.5 million clones, 90% to 95% appearing once. Sequencing was done on a sample of naive CD4+ T cells sorted from blood. Subset reported: CD45RA+ positively selected. All receptors come from a man between 18 and 35 years old in good health.

This rearrangement joins TRBV5-4 to TRBJ2-5, with D unclear. This CDR3 has 13 amino acids. Deletions cut 3 bases from V and 1 base from J, with 7 bases between. In germline, CDR1 is SGHNT, CDR2 YYREEE (reference sequence). The CDR3 DNA reads as TGTGCCAGCAGCTACCAATCCCAAGAGACCCAGTACTTC. Translated, it gives CASSYQSQETQYF.

The chain uses TRBV7-2 and TRBJ2-1; 10 bases fit TRBD2. This CDR3 comprises 16 residues. Germline V gene data show CDR1 as SGHTA and CDR2 as FQGNSA. V was clipped by 2 bases and J by 9 bases; unmatched bases: 10. CDR3 nucleotides: TGTGCCAGCAGCTTACAGCGGGAGGGCCCGGAGTCTGAGCAGTTCTTC. Translated: CASSLQREGPESEQFF.

The chain uses TRBV10-3 and TRBJ2-6; D uncertain. Germline CDR1 and CDR2: ENHRY and SYGVKD. The CDR3 length is 13 residues. V was pared by 6 bases and J by 4 bases, with 7 bases between. CDR3 nucleotide sequence: TGTGCCATCAGCTCCTTAGGGGCCAACGTCCTGACTTTC. It encodes CAISSLGANVLTF.

Only one count was recorded for this clone. At the DNA level, this CDR3 is encoded by other sequences in the same sample as well. This chain connects TRBV28 to TRBJ1-2; D is perhaps TRBD1 (5 bases). Trimming removed 1 base at V and 5 bases at J, with 8 bases between. This CDR3 contains 13 residues. CDR1 is MDHEN and CDR2 is SYDVKM in the germline V gene. Here the CDR3 reads CASSLLGAYGYTF. CDR3 sequence (DNA): TGTGCCAGCAGTTTATTAGGGGCTTATGGCTACACCTTC.

The V gene is TRBV7-2, the J gene TRBJ2-7; no firm D call. The CDR3 spans 14 residues. Trimming pared 4 bases from V and 3 bases from J, leaving 13 bases between. Germline CDR1 SGHTA, CDR2 FQGNSA. CDR3 sequence (DNA): TGTGCCAGCAGCTCGGCCGGTTTAGACTACGAGCAGTACTTC. Translated, it gives CASSSAGLDYEQYF.